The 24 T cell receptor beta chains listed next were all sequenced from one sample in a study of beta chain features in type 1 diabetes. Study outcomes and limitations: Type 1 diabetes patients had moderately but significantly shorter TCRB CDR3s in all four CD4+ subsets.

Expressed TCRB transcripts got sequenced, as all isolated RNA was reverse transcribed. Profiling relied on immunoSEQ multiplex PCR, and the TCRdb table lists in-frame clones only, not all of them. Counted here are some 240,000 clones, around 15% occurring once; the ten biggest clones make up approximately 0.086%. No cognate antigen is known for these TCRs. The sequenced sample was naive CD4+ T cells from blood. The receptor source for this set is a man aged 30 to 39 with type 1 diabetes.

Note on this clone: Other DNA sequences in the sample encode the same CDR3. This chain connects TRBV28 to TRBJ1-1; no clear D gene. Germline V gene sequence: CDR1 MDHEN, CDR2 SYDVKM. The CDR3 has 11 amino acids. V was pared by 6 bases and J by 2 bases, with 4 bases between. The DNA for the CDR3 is TGTGCCAGCAGCTTCAACACTGAAGCTTTCTTT. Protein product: CASSFNTEAFF.

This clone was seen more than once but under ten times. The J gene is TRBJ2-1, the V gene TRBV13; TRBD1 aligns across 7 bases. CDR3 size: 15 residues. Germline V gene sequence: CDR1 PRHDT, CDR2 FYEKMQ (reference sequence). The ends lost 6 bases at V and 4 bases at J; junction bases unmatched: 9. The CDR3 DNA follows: TGTGCCAGCAGGCGAGGGGGCGGCACTTACAATGAGCAGTTCTTC. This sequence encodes CASRRGGGTYNEQFF.

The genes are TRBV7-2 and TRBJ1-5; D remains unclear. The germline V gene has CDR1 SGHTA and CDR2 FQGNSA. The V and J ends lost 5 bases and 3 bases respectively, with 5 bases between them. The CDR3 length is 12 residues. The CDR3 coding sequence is TGTGCCAGCAGCCCCTACAATCAGCCCCAGCATTTT. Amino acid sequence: CASSPYNQPQHF. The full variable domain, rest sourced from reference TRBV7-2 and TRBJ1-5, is GAGVSQSPSNKVTEKGKDVELRCDPISGHTALYWYRQSLGQGLEFLIYFQGNSAPDKSGLPSDRFSAERTGGSVSTLTIQRTQQEDSAVYLCASSPYNQPQHFGDGTRLSIL.

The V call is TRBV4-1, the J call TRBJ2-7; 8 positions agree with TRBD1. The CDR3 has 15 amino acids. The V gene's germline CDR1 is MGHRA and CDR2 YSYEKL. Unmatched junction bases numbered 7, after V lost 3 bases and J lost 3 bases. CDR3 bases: TGCGCCAGCAGCCACTTTAGCGGACAGGGCTACGAGCAGTACTTC. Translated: CASSHFSGQGYEQYF.

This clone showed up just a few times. The CDR3 DNA sequence: TGTGCCAGCAGCTCGAGAGGGCAGGGAGGGATGAACACTGAAGCTTTCTTT. Translated, it gives CASSSRGQGGMNTEAFF. The J gene is TRBJ1-1, the V gene TRBV7-9; tentative D call: TRBD1 (5 bases). Looked up from germline, CDR1 is SEHNR and CDR2 is FQNEAQ (reference sequence). The V end lost 4 bases, the J end lost 0 bases, and 18 bases lay between the germline ends. This CDR3 is built from 17 residues.

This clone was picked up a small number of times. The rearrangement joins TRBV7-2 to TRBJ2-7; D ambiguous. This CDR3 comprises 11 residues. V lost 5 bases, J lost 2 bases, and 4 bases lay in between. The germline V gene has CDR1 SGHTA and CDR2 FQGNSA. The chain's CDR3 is CASSVTYEQYF. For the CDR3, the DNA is TGTGCCAGCAGCGTAACCTACGAGCAGTACTTC.

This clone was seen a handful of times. The CDR3 region is CASSSQGTDTQYF. The CDR3, as DNA: TGTGCCAGCAGCTCCCAGGGGACAGATACGCAGTATTTT. The rearrangement uses TRBV7-2 and TRBJ2-3; possible D gene TRBD1, 6 bases. Trimming removed 4 bases at V and 3 bases at J, with 8 bases between. CDR1 is SGHTA and CDR2 is FQGNSA in the germline V gene. The CDR3 loop spans 13 amino acids.

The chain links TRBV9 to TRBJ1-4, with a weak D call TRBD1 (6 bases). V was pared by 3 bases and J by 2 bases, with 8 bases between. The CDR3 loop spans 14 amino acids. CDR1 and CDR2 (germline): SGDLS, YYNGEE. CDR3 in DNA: TGTGCCAGCAGCGCAACAGGGACTAATGAAAAACTGTTTTTT. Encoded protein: CASSATGTNEKLFF.

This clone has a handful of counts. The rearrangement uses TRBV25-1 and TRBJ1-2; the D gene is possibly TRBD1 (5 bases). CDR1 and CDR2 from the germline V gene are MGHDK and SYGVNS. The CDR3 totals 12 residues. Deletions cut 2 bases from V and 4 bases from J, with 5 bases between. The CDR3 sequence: CASSEQGYGYTF. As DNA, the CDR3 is TGTGCCAGCAGTGAACAGGGCTATGGCTACACCTTC.

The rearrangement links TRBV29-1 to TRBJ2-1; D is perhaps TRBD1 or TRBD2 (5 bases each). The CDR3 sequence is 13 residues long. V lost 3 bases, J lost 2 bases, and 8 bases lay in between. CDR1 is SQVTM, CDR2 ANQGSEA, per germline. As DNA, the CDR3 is TGCAGCGTTGAGGGGGTGACCTACAATGAGCAGTTCTTC. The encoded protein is CSVEGVTYNEQFF.

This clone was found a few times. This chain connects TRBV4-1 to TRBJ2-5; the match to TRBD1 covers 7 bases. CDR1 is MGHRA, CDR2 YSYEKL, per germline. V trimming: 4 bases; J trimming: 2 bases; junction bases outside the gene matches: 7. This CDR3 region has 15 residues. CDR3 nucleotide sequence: TGCGCCAGCAGCCCCTTAGGCAGGGGGCAAGAGACCCAGTACTTC. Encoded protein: CASSPLGRGQETQYF.

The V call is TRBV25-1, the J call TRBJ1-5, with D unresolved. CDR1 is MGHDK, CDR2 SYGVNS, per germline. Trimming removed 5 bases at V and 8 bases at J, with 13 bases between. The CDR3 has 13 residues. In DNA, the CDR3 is TGTGCCAGCAGTAGAACGAATATGGAGCCCCAGCATTTT. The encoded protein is CASSRTNMEPQHF. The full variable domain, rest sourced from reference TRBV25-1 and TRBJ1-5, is EADIYQTPRYLVIGTGKKITLECSQTMGHDKMYWYQQDPGMELHLIHYSYGVNSTEKGDLSSESTVSRIRTEHFPLTLESARPSHTSQYLCASSRTNMEPQHFGDGTRLSIL.

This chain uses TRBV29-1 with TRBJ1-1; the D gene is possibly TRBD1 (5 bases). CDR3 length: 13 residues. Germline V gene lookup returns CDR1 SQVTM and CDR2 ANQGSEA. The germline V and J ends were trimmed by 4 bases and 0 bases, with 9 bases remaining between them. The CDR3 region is CSVGRDLNTEAFF. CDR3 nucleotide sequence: TGCAGCGTTGGTCGGGACCTGAACACTGAAGCTTTCTTT. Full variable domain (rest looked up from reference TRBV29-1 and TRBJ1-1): SAVISQKPSRDICQRGTSLTIQCQVDSQVTMMFWYRQQPGQSLTLIATANQGSEATYESGFVIDKFPISRPNLTFSTLTVSNMSPEDSSIYLCSVGRDLNTEAFFGQGTRLTVV.

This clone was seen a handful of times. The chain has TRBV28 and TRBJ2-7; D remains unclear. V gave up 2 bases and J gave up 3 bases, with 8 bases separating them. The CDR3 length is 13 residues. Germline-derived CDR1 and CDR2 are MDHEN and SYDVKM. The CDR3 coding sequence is TGTGCCAGCAGTTTAACAGCTTTCTACGAGCAGTACTTC. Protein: CASSLTAFYEQYF.

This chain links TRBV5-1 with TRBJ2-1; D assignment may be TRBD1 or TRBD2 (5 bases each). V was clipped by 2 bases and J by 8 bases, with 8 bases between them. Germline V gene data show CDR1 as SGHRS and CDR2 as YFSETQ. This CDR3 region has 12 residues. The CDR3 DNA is TGCGCCAGCAGCTTACTGGGACATGAGCAGTTCTTC. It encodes CASSLLGHEQFF.

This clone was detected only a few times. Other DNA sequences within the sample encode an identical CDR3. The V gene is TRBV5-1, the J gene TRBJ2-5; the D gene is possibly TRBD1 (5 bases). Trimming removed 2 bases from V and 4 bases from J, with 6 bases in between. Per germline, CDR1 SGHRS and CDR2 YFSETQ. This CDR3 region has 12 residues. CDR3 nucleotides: TGCGCCAGCAGCTTCGACAGAGAGACCCAGTACTTC. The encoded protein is CASSFDRETQYF.

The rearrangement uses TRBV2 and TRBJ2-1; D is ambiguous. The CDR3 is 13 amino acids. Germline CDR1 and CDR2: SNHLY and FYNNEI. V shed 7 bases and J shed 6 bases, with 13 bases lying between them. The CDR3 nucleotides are TGTGCCAGCATTTCAAGGGCTAGCAATGAGCAGTTCTTC. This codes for CASISRASNEQFF.

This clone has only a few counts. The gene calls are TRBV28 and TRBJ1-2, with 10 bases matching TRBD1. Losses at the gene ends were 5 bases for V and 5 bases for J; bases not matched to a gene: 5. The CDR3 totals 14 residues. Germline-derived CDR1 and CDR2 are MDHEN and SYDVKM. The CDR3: CASSPWDRGYGYTF. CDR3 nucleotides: TGTGCCAGCAGTCCCTGGGACAGGGGATATGGCTACACCTTC.

The CDR3 spells CASRKGEQFF. The CDR3 DNA is TGTGCCAGCAGAAAGGGGGAGCAGTTCTTC. This chain links TRBV2 with TRBJ2-1; weak D call: TRBD1 (5 bases). Germline V gene sequence: CDR1 SNHLY, CDR2 FYNNEI. The V end was cut by 6 bases, the J end by 10 bases, with 7 bases between. The CDR3 runs 10 residues.

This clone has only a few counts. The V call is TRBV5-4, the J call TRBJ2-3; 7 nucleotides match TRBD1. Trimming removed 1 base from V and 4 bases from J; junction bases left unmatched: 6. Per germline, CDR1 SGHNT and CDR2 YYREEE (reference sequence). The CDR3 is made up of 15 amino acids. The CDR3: CASSLRRGMADTQYF. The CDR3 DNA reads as TGTGCCAGCAGCTTGCGCAGGGGGATGGCAGATACGCAGTATTTT.

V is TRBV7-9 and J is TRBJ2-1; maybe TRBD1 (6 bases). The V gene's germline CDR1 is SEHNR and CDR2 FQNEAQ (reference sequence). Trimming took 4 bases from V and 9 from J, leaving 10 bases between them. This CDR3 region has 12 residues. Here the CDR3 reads CASSSYRAEQFF. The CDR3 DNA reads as TGTGCCAGCAGCTCCTACAGGGCTGAGCAGTTCTTC.

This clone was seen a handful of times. CDR3 in amino acids: CAWDKIFQETQYF. In DNA form, the CDR3 reads TGTGCCTGGGACAAAATATTTCAAGAGACCCAGTACTTC. The chain joins TRBV30 to TRBJ2-5; D is unclear. CDR3 length: 13 amino acids. Germline-derived CDR1 and CDR2 are GTSNPN and SVGIG (reference sequence). V was pared by 5 bases and J by 2 bases, with 12 bases between.

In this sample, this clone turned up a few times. CDR3 DNA sequence: TGTGCCAGCAGTTTAGGAGGACAGGGGTCCTCTGGGGCCAACGTCCTGACTTTC. It codes for CASSLGGQGSSGANVLTF. The chain has TRBV28 and TRBJ2-6, with TRBD1 identical over 9 bases. Germline values: CDR1 MDHEN, CDR2 SYDVKM. The CDR3 is made up of 18 amino acids. The J segment lost 0 bases and the V segment lost 2 bases, leaving 5 bases of the junction unmatched.

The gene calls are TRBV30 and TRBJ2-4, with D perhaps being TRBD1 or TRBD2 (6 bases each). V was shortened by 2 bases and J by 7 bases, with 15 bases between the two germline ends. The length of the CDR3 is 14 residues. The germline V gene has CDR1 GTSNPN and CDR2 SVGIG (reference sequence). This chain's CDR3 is CAWSQGIGGNIQYF. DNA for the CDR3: TGTGCCTGGAGTCAGGGTATAGGGGGGAACATTCAGTACTTC.